The rows below give T cell receptor beta chains drawn from one sample of a study of blood T cells in healthy people across ages. Each CDR3 protein is one row after TCRdb ran MiXCR on the 5' RACE reads. Here the sample spans around 1.7 million distinct CDR3 sequences, over 25% being singletons. The source material was blood. The receptors here all came from a woman aged 25-40 years in good health. CDR3s include the opening cysteine and the closing phenylalanine or tryptophan. Each record gives: V gene, CDR3 protein.

v_gene: TRBV27
CDR3aa: CASSGSGTSVYNEQFF

v_gene: TRBV28
CDR3aa: CALRDARDGYTF

v_gene: TRBV18
CDR3aa: CASSLQGRLETQYF

v_gene: TRBV12-3/TRBV12-4
CDR3aa: CASSFFQGTQYF

v_gene: TRBV7-2
CDR3aa: CASSFRGDEKLFF

v_gene: TRBV2
CDR3aa: CASSDSAGGEKLFF

v_gene: TRBV5-1
CDR3aa: CASSPARGSSYNEQFF

v_gene: TRBV20-1
CDR3aa: CSARLSGDDTQYF

v_gene: TRBV10-3
CDR3aa: CAIRRGGGENTEAFF

v_gene: TRBV19
CDR3aa: CASSLAAETYGYTF

v_gene: TRBV5-1
CDR3aa: CASSSGAGDQETQYF

v_gene: TRBV4-3
CDR3aa: CASSHRAGDSYEQYF

v_gene: TRBV7-9
CDR3aa: CASSLTGKPEAFF

v_gene: TRBV12-3/TRBV12-4
CDR3aa: CASTEILGSYEQYF

v_gene: TRBV7-2
CDR3aa: CASSPTQSTDTQYF

v_gene: TRBV5-1
CDR3aa: CASSFPGGSYGYTF

v_gene: TRBV10-3
CDR3aa: CAISESGRADTQYF

v_gene: TRBV30
CDR3aa: CAWRDFREAFF

v_gene: TRBV5-1
CDR3aa: CASSLGGTHNADTQYF

v_gene: TRBV28
CDR3aa: CASSLLGGQVSEQYF

v_gene: TRBV20-1
CDR3aa: CSASLQGWGLDEKLFF

v_gene: TRBV2
CDR3aa: CASSALAGGTDTQYF

v_gene: TRBV7-9
CDR3aa: CASSLSGFASTDTQYF

v_gene: TRBV20-1
CDR3aa: CSARAGRGEGANVLTF

v_gene: TRBV27
CDR3aa: CASSLKGLWGNTEAFF

v_gene: TRBV12-3/TRBV12-4
CDR3aa: CASSWGQGAGNQPQHF

v_gene: TRBV2
CDR3aa: CASSEFGDTQYF

v_gene: TRBV3-1
CDR3aa: CASSQGLAGEYEQYF

v_gene: TRBV9
CDR3aa: CASSADDRTYEQYF

v_gene: TRBV9
CDR3aa: CASSVRTSIGEQFF

v_gene: TRBV6-5
CDR3aa: CASSYGRLAGERPDTQYF

v_gene: TRBV5-1
CDR3aa: CASSFGTLKNIQYF

v_gene: TRBV24-1
CDR3aa: CATRGDRGLEAFF

v_gene: TRBV20-1
CDR3aa: CSARVGARTETQYF

v_gene: TRBV20-1
CDR3aa: CSASIYNEQFF

v_gene: TRBV5-1
CDR3aa: CASSKHRDIYYGYTF

v_gene: TRBV7-2
CDR3aa: CASSSRFGTDTQYF

v_gene: TRBV20-1
CDR3aa: CSARELGNYGYTF

v_gene: TRBV4-3
CDR3aa: CASSHRTGEGIQYF

v_gene: TRBV4-1
CDR3aa: CASSQDQVGFYGYTF

v_gene: TRBV5-6
CDR3aa: CASRLLAGTIYEQYF

v_gene: TRBV12-3/TRBV12-4
CDR3aa: CASTVEVPFNTEAFF

v_gene: TRBV20-1
CDR3aa: CSARTSSYKQYF

v_gene: TRBV29-1
CDR3aa: CSVAEVPGRLQETQYF

v_gene: TRBV27
CDR3aa: CASSQRTSGNTQYF

v_gene: TRBV6-2/TRBV6-3
CDR3aa: CASSWFGQSSYNEQFF

v_gene: TRBV29-1
CDR3aa: CKGGREEIQETQYF

v_gene: TRBV29-1
CDR3aa: CSVGTGTVPSYGYTF

v_gene: TRBV27
CDR3aa: CASKAARTDTQYF

v_gene: TRBV12-3/TRBV12-4
CDR3aa: CASSLGISHNEQFF